The T cell receptor beta chain under discussion was sequenced for a study of OX40 agonist ivuxolimab in advanced cancers. In the study overall: With ivuxolimab, an agonistic anti-OX40 (CD134) antibody, patients were treated. The patients received ivuxolimab by intravenous route every 2 weeks at 0.01 to 10 mg/kg. General study results and limits: Part of the nonresponder group also had normalized T-cell clonal expansion that was low.

The length of the CDR3 is 12 residues. V lost 7 bases, J lost 3 bases, and 6 bases lay in between. CDR1 is MNHEY and CDR2 is SVGAGI in the germline V gene. Only one count was recorded for this clone. Its antigen is still unknown. Profiling relied on immunoSEQ multiplex PCR, and the TCRdb table lists in-frame clones only, not all of them. The sample includes under 150,000 clones, 80% to 90% of them seen just once. Autoimmune disease history or systemic immunosuppression led to patients being barred. Here the sequenced sample was CD4+ or CD8+ T cells sorted from blood, taken in a trial of the OX40 agonist ivuxolimab. The V and J genes are TRBV6-5 and TRBJ2-2; D remains ambiguous. The TCR originated in an adult with an advanced solid tumor such as melanoma, head and neck, liver or kidney cancer. The CDR3 loop reads CASTSHTGELFF. DNA for the CDR3: TGTGCCAGCACCTCCCACACCGGGGAGCTGTTTTTT.